This TCR beta chain appears in the sequencing data of a study of T cells after yellow fever vaccination. The wider study: SMART-Seq v4 Ultra Low Input prepared libraries from low-cell fractions.

This clonotype was detected only a few times. The antigen is unknown. V was shortened by 2 bases and J by 9 bases, with 11 bases between the two germline ends. The germline V gene has CDR1 MNHEY and CDR2 SVGAGI. The length of the CDR3 is 14 residues. 5'RACE template switching produced TCR cDNA carrying a universal primer site and UMIs. TCRdb reanalysed the 5' RACE reads using MiXCR and keeps one entry per CDR3 protein. The data hold some 300,000 distinct CDR3 sequences, with 3.6% observed a single time. Study-level results: Peaking faster, on day 5 versus 15, the secondary response was nonetheless weaker. It was a small share of clonotypes that appeared in both CD4 and CD8 compartments.

The rearrangement links TRBV6-5 to TRBJ1-6; D remains ambiguous. This specimen was PBMCs, taken on the day of the yellow fever booster vaccination. This receptor was taken from a man younger than 30 who received the YFV17D yellow fever vaccine. The CDR3 reads CASSYRREFSPLHF. The CDR3 DNA is TGTGCCAGCAGTTACCGCCGGGAGTTTTCACCCCTCCACTTT.